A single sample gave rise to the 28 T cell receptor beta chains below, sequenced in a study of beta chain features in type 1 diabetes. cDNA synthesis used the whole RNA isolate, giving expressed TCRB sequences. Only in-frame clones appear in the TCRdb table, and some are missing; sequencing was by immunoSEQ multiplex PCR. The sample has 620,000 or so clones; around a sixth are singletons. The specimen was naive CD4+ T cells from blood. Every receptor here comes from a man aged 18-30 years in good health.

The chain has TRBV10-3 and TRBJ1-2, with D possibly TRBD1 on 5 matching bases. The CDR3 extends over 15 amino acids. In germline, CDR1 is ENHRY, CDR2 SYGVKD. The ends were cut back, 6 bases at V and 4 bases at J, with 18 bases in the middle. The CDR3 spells CAISVRDVPTYGYTF. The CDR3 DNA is TGTGCCATCAGCGTCCGGGACGTTCCGACCTATGGCTACACCTTC.

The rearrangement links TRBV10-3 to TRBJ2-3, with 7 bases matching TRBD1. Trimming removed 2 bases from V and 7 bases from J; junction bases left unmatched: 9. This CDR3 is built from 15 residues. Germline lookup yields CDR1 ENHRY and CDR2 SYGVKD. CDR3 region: CAISEAAGRGNTQYF. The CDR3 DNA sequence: TGTGCCATCAGTGAGGCCGCTGGCAGGGGGAATACGCAGTATTTT.

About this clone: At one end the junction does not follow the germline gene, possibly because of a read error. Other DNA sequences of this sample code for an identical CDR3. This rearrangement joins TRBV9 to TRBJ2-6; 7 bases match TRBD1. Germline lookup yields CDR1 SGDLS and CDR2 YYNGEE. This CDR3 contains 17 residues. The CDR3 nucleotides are TGTGCCAGTAGCGCGGGCTACAGGGGATCTGGGGCCAACGTCCTGACTTTC. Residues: CASSAGYRGSGANVLTF. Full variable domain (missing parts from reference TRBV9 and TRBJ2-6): DSGVTQTPKHLITATGQRVTLRCSPRSGDLSVYWYQQSLDQGLQFLIQYYNGEERAKGNILERFSAQQFPDLHSELNLSSLELGDSALYFCASSAGYRGSGANVLTFGAGSRLTVL.

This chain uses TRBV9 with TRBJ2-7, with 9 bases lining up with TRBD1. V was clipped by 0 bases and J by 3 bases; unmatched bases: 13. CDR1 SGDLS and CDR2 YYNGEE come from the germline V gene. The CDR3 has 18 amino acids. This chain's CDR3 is CASSVATGQGTPIYEQYF. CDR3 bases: TGTGCCAGCAGCGTAGCTACGGGACAGGGTACACCCATCTACGAGCAGTACTTC.

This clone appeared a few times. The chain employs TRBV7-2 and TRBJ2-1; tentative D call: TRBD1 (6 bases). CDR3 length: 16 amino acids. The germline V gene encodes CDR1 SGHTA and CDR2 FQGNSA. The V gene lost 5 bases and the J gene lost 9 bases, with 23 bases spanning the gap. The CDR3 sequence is CASSRLDRLARPEQFF. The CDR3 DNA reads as TGTGCCAGCAGCCGCCTCGACAGGCTTGCAAGACCTGAGCAGTTCTTC.

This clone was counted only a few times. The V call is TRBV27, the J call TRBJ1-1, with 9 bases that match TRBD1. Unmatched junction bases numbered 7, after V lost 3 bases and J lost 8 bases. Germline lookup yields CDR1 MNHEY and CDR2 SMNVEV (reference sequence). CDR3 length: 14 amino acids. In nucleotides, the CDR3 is TGTGCCAGCAGTTTGGGGGACAGGGCTGTCGAAGCTTTCTTT. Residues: CASSLGDRAVEAFF.

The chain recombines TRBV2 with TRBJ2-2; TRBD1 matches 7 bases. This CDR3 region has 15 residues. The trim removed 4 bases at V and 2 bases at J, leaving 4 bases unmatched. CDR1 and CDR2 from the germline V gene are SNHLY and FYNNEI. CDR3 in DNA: TGTGCCAGCAGTGCCCGACAGGGAAACACCGGGGAGCTGTTTTTT. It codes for CASSARQGNTGELFF.

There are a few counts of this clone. CDR3 in amino acids: CASSPRWAGGYEQYF. In DNA form, the CDR3 reads TGCGCCAGCTCCCCAAGGTGGGCAGGGGGCTACGAGCAGTACTTC. The V gene is TRBV4-1, the J gene TRBJ2-7, with 7 bases identical to TRBD1. In germline, CDR1 is MGHRA, CDR2 YSYEKL. Trimming removed 8 bases from V and 3 bases from J; junction bases left unmatched: 13. The CDR3 has 15 amino acids.

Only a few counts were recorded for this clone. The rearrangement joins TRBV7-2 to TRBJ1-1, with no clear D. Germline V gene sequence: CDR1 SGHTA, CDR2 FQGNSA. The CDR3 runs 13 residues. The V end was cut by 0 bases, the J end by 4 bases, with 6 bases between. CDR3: CASSLAVATEAFF. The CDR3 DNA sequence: TGTGCCAGCAGCTTAGCTGTGGCCACTGAAGCTTTCTTT.

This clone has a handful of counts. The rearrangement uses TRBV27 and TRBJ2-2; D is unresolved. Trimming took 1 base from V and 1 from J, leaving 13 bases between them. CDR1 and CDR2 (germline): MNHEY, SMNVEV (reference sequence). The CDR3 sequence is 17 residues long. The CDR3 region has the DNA TGTGCCAGCAGTTTATTTTCCCTAACACAGAACACCGGGGAGCTGTTTTTT. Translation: CASSLFSLTQNTGELFF.

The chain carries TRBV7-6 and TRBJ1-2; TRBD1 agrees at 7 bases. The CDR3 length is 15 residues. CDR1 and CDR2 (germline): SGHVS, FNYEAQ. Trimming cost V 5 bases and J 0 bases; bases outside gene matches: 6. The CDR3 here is CASSAGTDSNYGYTF. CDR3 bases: TGTGCCAGCAGCGCCGGGACAGATTCTAACTATGGCTACACCTTC. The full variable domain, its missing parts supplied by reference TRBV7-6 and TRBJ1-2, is GAGVSQSPRYKVTKRGQDVALRCDPISGHVSLYWYRQALGQGPEFLTYFNYEAQQDKSGLPNDRFSAERPEGSISTLTIQRTEQRDSAMYRCASSAGTDSNYGYTFGSGTRLTVV.

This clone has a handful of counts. The CDR3 DNA reads as TGTGCCAGCAGCCCCTGGGGCCTATCCTACGAGCAGTACTTC. This codes for CASSPWGLSYEQYF. The chain employs TRBV6-6 and TRBJ2-7; D might be TRBD1 (5 bases). This CDR3 spans 14 amino acids. Trimming cost V 6 bases and J 1 base, with 13 bases left between them. The germline V gene encodes CDR1 MNHNY and CDR2 SVGAGI (reference sequence).

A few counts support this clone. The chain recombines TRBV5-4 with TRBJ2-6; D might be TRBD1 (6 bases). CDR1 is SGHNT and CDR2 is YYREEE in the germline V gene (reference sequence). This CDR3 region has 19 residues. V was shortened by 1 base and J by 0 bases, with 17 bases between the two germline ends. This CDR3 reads CASSLRFGTRSSGANVLTF. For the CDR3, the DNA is TGTGCCAGCAGCTTGAGGTTCGGGACACGAAGCTCTGGGGCCAACGTCCTGACTTTC.

CDR3 sequence: CASSFRDRGQGGYTF. CDR3 bases: TGTGCCAGCAGCTTCCGGGACAGGGGGCAAGGTGGCTACACCTTC. This chain links TRBV5-6 with TRBJ1-2, with TRBD1 identical over 12 bases. V gave up 2 bases and J gave up 7 bases; unmatched junction bases: 6. From germline, CDR1 is SGHDT and CDR2 YYEEEE. The CDR3 runs 15 residues.

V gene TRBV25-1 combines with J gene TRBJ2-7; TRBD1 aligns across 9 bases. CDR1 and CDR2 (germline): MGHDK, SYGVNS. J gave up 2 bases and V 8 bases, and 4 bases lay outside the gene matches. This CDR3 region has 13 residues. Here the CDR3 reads CASGRQGAYEQYF. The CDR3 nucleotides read TGTGCCAGCGGTCGACAGGGGGCCTACGAGCAGTACTTC.

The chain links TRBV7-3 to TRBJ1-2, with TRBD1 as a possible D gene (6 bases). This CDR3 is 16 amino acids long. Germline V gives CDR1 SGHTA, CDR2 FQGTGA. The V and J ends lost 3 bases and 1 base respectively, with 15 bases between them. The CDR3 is CASSLLGQKFNYGYTF. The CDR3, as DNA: TGTGCCAGCAGCTTGCTAGGACAGAAATTTAACTATGGCTACACCTTC.

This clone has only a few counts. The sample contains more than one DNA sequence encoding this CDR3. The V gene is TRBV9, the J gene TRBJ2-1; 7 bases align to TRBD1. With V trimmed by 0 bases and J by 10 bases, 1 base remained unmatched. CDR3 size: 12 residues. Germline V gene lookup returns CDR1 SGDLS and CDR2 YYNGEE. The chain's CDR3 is CASSVVRGEQFF. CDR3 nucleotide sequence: TGTGCCAGCAGCGTAGTCAGGGGGGAGCAGTTCTTC.

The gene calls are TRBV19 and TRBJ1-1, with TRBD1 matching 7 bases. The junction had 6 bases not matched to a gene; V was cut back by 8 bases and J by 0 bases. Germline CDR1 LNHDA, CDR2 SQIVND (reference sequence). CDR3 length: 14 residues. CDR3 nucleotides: TGTGCCAGTTTTACCAGGGGGTTGAACACTGAAGCTTTCTTT. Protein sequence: CASFTRGLNTEAFF.

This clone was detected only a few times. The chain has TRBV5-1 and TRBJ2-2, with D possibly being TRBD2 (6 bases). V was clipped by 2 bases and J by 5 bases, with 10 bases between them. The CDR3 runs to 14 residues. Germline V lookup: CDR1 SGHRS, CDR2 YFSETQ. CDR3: CASSLGGATGELFF. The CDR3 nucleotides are TGCGCCAGCAGCTTAGGCGGGGCGACCGGGGAGCTGTTTTTT.

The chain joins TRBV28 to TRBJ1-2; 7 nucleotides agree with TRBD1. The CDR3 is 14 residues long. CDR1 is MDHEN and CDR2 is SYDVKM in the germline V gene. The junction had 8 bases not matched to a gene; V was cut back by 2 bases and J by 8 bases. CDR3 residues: CASSLTGQSGGYTF. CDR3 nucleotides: TGTGCCAGCAGTTTAACGGGACAGAGTGGGGGCTACACCTTC.

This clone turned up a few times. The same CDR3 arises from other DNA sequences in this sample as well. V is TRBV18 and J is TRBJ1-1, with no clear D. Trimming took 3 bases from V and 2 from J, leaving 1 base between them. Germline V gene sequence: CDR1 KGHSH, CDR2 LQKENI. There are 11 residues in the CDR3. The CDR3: CASSPNTEAFF. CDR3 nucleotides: TGTGCCAGCTCACCCAACACTGAAGCTTTCTTT.

The CDR3 spells CASSVGGLAGARTDTQYF. The CDR3 nucleotides are TGTGCCAGCAGCGTAGGGGGACTAGCGGGGGCCCGCACAGATACGCAGTATTTT. This chain connects TRBV9 to TRBJ2-3; TRBD2 matches 14 bases. Trimming removed 0 bases from V and 1 base from J; junction bases left unmatched: 4. The CDR3 loop spans 18 amino acids. CDR1 SGDLS and CDR2 YYNGEE come from the germline V gene.

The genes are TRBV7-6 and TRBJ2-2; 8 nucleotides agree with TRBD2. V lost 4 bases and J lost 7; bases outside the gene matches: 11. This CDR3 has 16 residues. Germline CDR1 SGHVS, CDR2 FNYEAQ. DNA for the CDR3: TGTGCCAGCAGCTCGACTAGCGTTCCCGACAGCGGGGAGCTGTTTTTT. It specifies CASSSTSVPDSGELFF.

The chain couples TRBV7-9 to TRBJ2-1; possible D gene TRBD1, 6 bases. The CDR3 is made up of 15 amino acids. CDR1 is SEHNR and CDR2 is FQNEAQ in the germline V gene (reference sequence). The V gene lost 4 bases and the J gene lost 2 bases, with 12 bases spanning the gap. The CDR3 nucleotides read TGTGCCAGCAGCTCCCCGACAGGCGCCTACAATGAGCAGTTCTTC. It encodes CASSSPTGAYNEQFF.

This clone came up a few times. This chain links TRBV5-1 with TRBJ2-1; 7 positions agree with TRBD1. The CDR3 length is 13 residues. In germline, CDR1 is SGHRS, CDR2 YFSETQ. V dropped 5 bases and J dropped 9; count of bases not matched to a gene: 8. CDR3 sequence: CASSLGNRGEQFF. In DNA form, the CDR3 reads TGCGCCAGCAGTTTAGGGAACAGGGGTGAGCAGTTCTTC.

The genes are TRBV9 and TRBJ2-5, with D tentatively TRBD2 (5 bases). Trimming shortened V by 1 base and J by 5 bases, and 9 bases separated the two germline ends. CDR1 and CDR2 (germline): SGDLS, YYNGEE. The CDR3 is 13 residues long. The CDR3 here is CASSVLEDETQYF. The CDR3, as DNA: TGTGCCAGCAGCGTACTGGAGGACGAGACCCAGTACTTC.

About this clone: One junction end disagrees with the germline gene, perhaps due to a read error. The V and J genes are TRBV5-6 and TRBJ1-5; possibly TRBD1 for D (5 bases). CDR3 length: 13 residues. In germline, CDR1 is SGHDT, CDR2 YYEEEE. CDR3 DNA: TGTGCCAGCAGCTTTCGGGGCAACCAGCCCCAGCATTTT. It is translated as CASSFRGNQPQHF.

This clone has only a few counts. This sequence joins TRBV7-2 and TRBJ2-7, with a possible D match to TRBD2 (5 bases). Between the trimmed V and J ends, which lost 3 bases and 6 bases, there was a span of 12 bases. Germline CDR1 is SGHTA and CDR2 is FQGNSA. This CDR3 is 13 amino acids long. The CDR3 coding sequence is TGTGCCAGCAGCTTTATCCCGGGGATCGAGCAGTACTTC. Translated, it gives CASSFIPGIEQYF.